Presented here are 30 T cell receptor beta chains from one specimen sequenced in a study of blood T cells in healthy people across ages. A J-beta primer mix and a sample-barcoded 5' primer were used in a second PCR of roughly 7 to 12 cycles. TCRdb reprocessed the 5' RACE reads with MiXCR, giving one entry per CDR3 protein. The table shows about 1.8 million distinct CDR3 sequences, with less than 50% occurring only once. Sample: blood. These receptors were collected from a woman aged 40 to 50 in good health.

The chain has TRBV20-1 and TRBJ2-1; 10 nucleotides align to TRBD2. V was pared by 1 base and J by 6 bases, with 6 bases of the junction left unmatched. The CDR3 consists of 15 residues. From germline, CDR1 is DFQATT and CDR2 SNEGSKA (reference sequence). CDR3 in DNA: TGCAGTGCTAGAGCCGGGACTAGCGCAAGCAATGAGCAGTTCTTC. It codes for CSARAGTSASNEQFF.

There are a few counts of this clonotype. This sequence joins TRBV29-1 and TRBJ2-7; 7 bases agree with TRBD1. This CDR3 has 13 residues. Looked up from germline, CDR1 is SQVTM and CDR2 is ANQGSEA. The V segment lost 5 bases and the J segment 4 bases; nucleotides outside the gene matches: 8. Here the CDR3 reads CSVHPGQSYEQYF. The CDR3 region has the DNA TGCAGCGTTCATCCGGGACAGAGTTACGAGCAGTACTTC.

Remarks on this clonotype: One end of the junction fails to match germline, which may point to a read error. The gene calls are TRBV5-1 and TRBJ2-7; 8 bases agree with TRBD1. Germline values: CDR1 SGHRS, CDR2 YFSETQ. The CDR3 consists of 19 residues. The CDR3 DNA sequence: TGTGCCAGCAGCTTGGCCACAGGGGGAGTGTCAACGAAAACCTACGAGCAGTACTTC. Translating gives CASSLATGGVSTKTYEQYF. The full variable domain, completed using reference TRBV5-1 and TRBJ2-7, is KAGVTQTPRYLIKTRGQQVTLSCSPISGHRSVSWYQQTPGQGLQFLFEYFSETQRNKGNFPGRFSGRQFSNSRSEMNVSTLELGDSALYLCASSLATGGVSTKTYEQYFGPGTRLTVT.

This chain links TRBV28 with TRBJ2-1; 7 positions agree with TRBD1. Germline trimming cut 6 bases from V and 15 bases from J; bases unmatched to any gene: 17. This CDR3 has 14 residues. The germline CDR1 and CDR2 sequences are MDHEN and SYDVKM. This chain's CDR3 is CASRPTGEAGGRFF. CDR3 nucleotide sequence: TGTGCCAGCAGACCAACAGGTGAAGCAGGGGGAAGGTTCTTC.

This clonotype was counted a single time. DNA for the CDR3: TGCAGTGCTAGAGAGGGGAGCGGGGGGGCTCAGTTCTTC. It codes for CSAREGSGGAQFF. The chain carries TRBV20-1 and TRBJ2-1; 10 nucleotides align to TRBD2. This CDR3 has 13 residues. Germline V CDR1 and CDR2: DFQATT, SNEGSKA (reference sequence). With 0 bases clipped from V and 13 bases from J, the junction kept 6 bases outside the gene matches.

This chain joins TRBV4-1 and TRBJ2-5, with TRBD2 matching 8 bases. The CDR3 is 16 residues long. In germline, CDR1 is MGHRA, CDR2 YSYEKL. J lost 3 bases, V lost 1 base, and 7 bases had no gene match. The CDR3, as DNA: TGCGCCAGCAGCCAAGTCAGGGGTAGCGGGGAAGAGACCCAGTACTTC. It specifies CASSQVRGSGEETQYF.

V gene TRBV28 combines with J gene TRBJ2-7; TRBD2 might be the D (6 bases). The CDR3 contains 13 residues. Germline CDR1 reads MDHEN; CDR2 reads SYDVKM. The V gene lost 5 bases and the J gene lost 2 bases, with 10 bases spanning the gap. CDR3 coding DNA: TGTGCCAGCAGTATGACTAGGGCCTACGAGCAGTACTTC. This sequence encodes CASSMTRAYEQYF.

This clonotype was detected a few times. V is TRBV11-1 and J is TRBJ2-4; D is possibly TRBD1 (7 bases). CDR3 length: 14 amino acids. The V gene's germline CDR1 is SGHAT and CDR2 FQDESV (reference sequence). Between the trimmed V and J ends, which lost 3 bases and 8 bases, there was a span of 14 bases. The DNA for the CDR3 is TGTGCCAGCAGCTTTAGGGGGCGCGGGGACATTCAGTACTTC. As protein: CASSFRGRGDIQYF.

This clonotype was seen more than once but under ten times. The rearrangement joins TRBV6-2 or TRBV6-3 to TRBJ2-1; D is ambiguous. This CDR3 comprises 13 residues. Germline V gives CDR1 MNHEY, CDR2 SVGEGT. Trimming took 7 bases from V and 3 from J, leaving 10 bases between them. CDR3 coding DNA: TGTGCCAGCATTGCGGCTTACTACAATGAGCAGTTCTTC. As protein: CASIAAYYNEQFF.

The chain links TRBV5-1 to TRBJ1-1; possibly TRBD1 for D (5 bases). Germline V gene sequence: CDR1 SGHRS, CDR2 YFSETQ. This CDR3 is built from 15 residues. V dropped 0 bases and J dropped 1 base, with 10 bases sitting between them. The CDR3 DNA reads as TGCGCCAGCAGCTTGGATGGGACTAGGAACACTGAAGCTTTCTTT. It specifies CASSLDGTRNTEAFF.

A few counts support this clonotype. The gene calls are TRBV4-1 and TRBJ1-6; D gene ambiguous. Germline lookup yields CDR1 MGHRA and CDR2 YSYEKL. This CDR3 spans 15 amino acids. V was cut by 0 bases and J by 5 bases, with 8 bases left in between. DNA for the CDR3: TGCGCCAGCAGCCAAGATTCTCGGCATAATTCACCCCTCCACTTT. As protein: CASSQDSRHNSPLHF.

The V and J genes are TRBV7-9 and TRBJ2-3; the D gene is possibly TRBD1 (5 bases). The CDR3 extends over 15 amino acids. V lost 2 bases to trimming and J lost 3 bases, with 12 bases between them. Germline V lookup: CDR1 SEHNR, CDR2 FQNEAQ (reference sequence). The CDR3 region has the DNA TGTGCCAGCAGCTTATTTGCCACAGGAACAGATACGCAGTATTTT. Translating it yields CASSLFATGTDTQYF.

This clonotype has just a few counts. The chain employs TRBV6-5 and TRBJ2-5, with D possibly matching TRBD1 (6 bases). There are 12 residues in the CDR3. V lost 8 bases to trimming and J lost 1 base, with 8 bases between them. The V gene's germline CDR1 is MNHEY and CDR2 SVGAGI. CDR3 sequence: CASADSQETQYF. The CDR3 DNA follows: TGTGCCAGCGCGGACAGCCAAGAGACCCAGTACTTC.

This clonotype was picked up a small number of times. The chain has TRBV29-1 and TRBJ2-7; D is possibly TRBD1 (6 bases). From germline, CDR1 is SQVTM and CDR2 ANQGSEA. Trimming pared 4 bases from V and 2 bases from J, leaving 15 bases between. The CDR3 runs to 14 residues. CDR3 coding DNA: TGCAGCGTTGTATTGTCAGGGGAACCCTACGAGCAGTACTTC. It specifies CSVVLSGEPYEQYF.

J is TRBJ2-1 and V is TRBV11-2; D ambiguous. The CDR3 sequence is 13 residues long. From germline, CDR1 is SGHAT and CDR2 FQNNGV. V was clipped by 7 bases and J by 5 bases, with 12 bases between them. In DNA form, the CDR3 reads TGTGCCAGCATCGGACCTAGTAACAATGAGCAGTTCTTC. Translation: CASIGPSNNEQFF. Complete variable domain (other parts from reference TRBV11-2 and TRBJ2-1): EAGVAQSPRYKIIEKRQSVAFWCNPISGHATLYWYQQILGQGPKLLIQFQNNGVVDDSQLPKDRFSAERLKGVDSTLKIQPAKLEDSAVYLCASIGPSNNEQFFGPGTRLTVL.

The rearrangement links TRBV4-1 to TRBJ2-3; 7 bases are a match to TRBD2. CDR3 length equals 16 residues. The junction had 5 bases not matched to a gene; V was cut back by 0 bases and J by 2 bases. In germline, CDR1 is MGHRA, CDR2 YSYEKL. This CDR3 reads CASSQDSGSYTDTQYF. The CDR3 nucleotides are TGCGCCAGCAGCCAAGATAGCGGGTCCTACACAGATACGCAGTATTTT.

This clonotype was counted many times. The chain recombines TRBV4-2 with TRBJ2-1, with D maybe TRBD2 (5 bases). The germline V gene has CDR1 LGHNA and CDR2 YNFKEQ. V lost 1 base and J 7 bases, leaving 11 bases between the germline ends. The CDR3 contains 14 residues. The CDR3 is CASSQGETRNEQFF. CDR3 sequence (DNA): TGTGCCAGCAGCCAAGGGGAAACTAGGAATGAGCAGTTCTTC.

This clonotype was seen only a few times. This sequence may be a read error, since a much larger clone differs from it by one base. The V and J genes are TRBV20-1 and TRBJ2-5; maybe TRBD2 (6 bases). Germline V gene lookup returns CDR1 DFQATT and CDR2 SNEGSKA (reference sequence). CDR3 length: 11 amino acids. Trimming took 5 bases from V and 4 from J, leaving 8 bases between them. CDR3 region: CSALAVETQYF. The CDR3 DNA follows: TGCAGTGCTTTAGCGGTAGAGACCCAGTACTTC.

The chain couples TRBV25-1 to TRBJ2-5; 14 nucleotides align to TRBD2. This CDR3 contains 16 residues. Trimming took 4 bases from V and 1 from J; bases not matched to a gene: 2. CDR1 and CDR2 from the germline V gene are MGHDK and SYGVNS. CDR3 in DNA: TGTGCCAGCAGTGGGGGACTAGCGGGGGTCCAAGAGACCCAGTACTTC. Translated: CASSGGLAGVQETQYF.

The V call is TRBV6-5, the J call TRBJ2-1; D may be TRBD1 (6 bases). This CDR3 has 18 amino acids. V was clipped by 0 bases and J by 0 bases, with 15 bases between them. Germline values: CDR1 MNHEY, CDR2 SVGAGI. In DNA, the CDR3 is TGTGCCAGCAGTTACTCTATCGGTTCCAGGGGCTCCTACAATGAGCAGTTCTTC. Translating it yields CASSYSIGSRGSYNEQFF.

The chain joins TRBV29-1 to TRBJ2-7, with no clear D. The CDR3 length is 13 residues. The germline CDR1 and CDR2 sequences are SQVTM and ANQGSEA. The germline V and J ends were trimmed by 4 bases and 3 bases, with 13 bases remaining between them. The CDR3 reads CSVGQALGYEQYF. CDR3 DNA: TGCAGCGTTGGCCAGGCTCTTGGCTACGAGCAGTACTTC.

There are a few counts of this clonotype. The chain uses TRBV6-1 and TRBJ2-7, with D unresolved. TRBJ2-5 matches the DNA end more closely, so the J call is doubtful. The CDR3 covers 14 residues. Germline CDR1 reads MNHNS; CDR2 reads SASEGT. This CDR3 is CASSQSLVGETQYF. The CDR3 DNA reads as TGTGCCAGCAGTCAGAGCCTCGTGGGCGAGACCCAGTACTTC.

V and J are TRBV28 and TRBJ2-7, with a tentative D call TRBD1 (7 bases). This CDR3 contains 14 residues. The ends were cut back, 6 bases at V and 3 bases at J, with 15 bases in the middle. CDR1 and CDR2 (germline): MDHEN, SYDVKM. This chain's CDR3 is CASSAGGPLYEQYF. In DNA, the CDR3 is TGTGCCAGCAGCGCAGGGGGGCCTCTCTACGAGCAGTACTTC.

This clonotype was recorded a few times. The rearrangement joins TRBV25-1 to TRBJ2-7; TRBD1 aligns across 7 bases. The germline gives CDR1 MGHDK, CDR2 SYGVNS. The V and J ends lost 10 bases and 2 bases, in that order; junction bases with no gene match: 8. This CDR3 has 13 residues. CDR3 nucleotide sequence: TGTGCCACCCGTCGGACAGGCCCCTACGAGCAGTACTTC. It translates to CATRRTGPYEQYF.

The J gene is TRBJ2-1, the V gene TRBV9; 7 bases fit TRBD1. Germline trimming cut 4 bases from V and 10 bases from J; bases unmatched to any gene: 8. CDR1 and CDR2 from the germline V gene are SGDLS and YYNGEE. The length of the CDR3 is 13 residues. The CDR3 loop reads CASSPRQGKEQFF. Here the CDR3 DNA reads TGTGCCAGCAGCCCCAGACAGGGCAAGGAGCAGTTCTTC.

Only one count was recorded for this clonotype. A much larger clone sits a single nucleotide away, making a read error possible. The V and J genes are TRBV27 and TRBJ2-3; 12 nucleotides align to TRBD2. Germline V gene lookup returns CDR1 MNHEY and CDR2 SMNVEV (reference sequence). The CDR3 runs to 14 residues. Written as DNA, the CDR3 is TGTGCCGGCAGTTTGGGGACTAGCGGGGATACGCAGTATTTT. This codes for CAGSLGTSGDTQYF.

This clonotype was recorded a few times. This chain joins TRBV6-5 and TRBJ2-1, with TRBD1 matching over 12 bases. The CDR3 covers 19 residues. In germline, CDR1 is MNHEY, CDR2 SVGAGI. Trimming took 0 bases from V and 0 from J; bases not matched to a gene: 6. The CDR3 loop is CASSYSGTGGFSSYNEQFF. The CDR3 DNA is TGTGCCAGCAGTTACTCGGGGACAGGGGGCTTTAGCTCCTACAATGAGCAGTTCTTC.

The chain has TRBV24-1 and TRBJ1-2; no clear D. Germline CDR1 is KGHDR and CDR2 is SFDVKD. Trimming removed 5 bases at V and 10 bases at J, with 13 bases between. The CDR3 length is 12 residues. The CDR3 here is CATSGSPFDYTF. The CDR3 DNA reads TGTGCCACCAGTGGCAGCCCTTTTGACTACACCTTC.

J is TRBJ2-7 and V is TRBV9; no firm D call. CDR3 length: 12 amino acids. CDR1 SGDLS and CDR2 YYNGEE come from the germline V gene. V lost 4 bases, J lost 7 bases, and 12 bases lay in between. DNA of the CDR3: TGTGCCAGCAGCCCTTCCTACAATGAGCAGTACTTC. The encoded protein is CASSPSYNEQYF.

V gene TRBV25-1 combines with J gene TRBJ2-1; the match to TRBD2 covers 9 bases. V shed 1 base, J shed 13 bases, and the junction held 14 bases outside the gene matches. Germline CDR1 is MGHDK and CDR2 is SYGVNS. This CDR3 is built from 16 residues. CDR3 DNA: TGTGCCAGCAGTGAATCCTCTAGCGGGGTGTGGGAGACCCAGTTCTTC. This translates into CASSESSSGVWETQFF. The complete variable domain, with remaining parts taken from reference TRBV25-1 and TRBJ2-1, reads EADIYQTPRYLVIGTGKKITLECSQTMGHDKMYWYQQDPGMELHLIHYSYGVNSTEKGDLSSESTVSRIRTEHFPLTLESARPSHTSQYLCASSESSSGVWETQFFGPGTRLTVL.